Following are 21 T cell receptor beta chains from one sample sequenced in a study of shared clonotypes between healthy human individuals. Some clones are missing from TCRdb's copy, which holds only in-frame ones; the method was immunoSEQ multiplex PCR. The data show approximately 2.5 million clones, with around 94% seen just once and over 0.12% held by the top ten. The sample comprised naive CD4+ T cells sorted from blood. Indicated subset: CD45RA+ positively selected. Receptors originate from a man aged 18 to 35 in good health.

The chain carries TRBV15 and TRBJ1-2; D is possibly TRBD1 (5 bases). Germline V gives CDR1 LNHNV, CDR2 YYDKDF (reference sequence). The CDR3 loop spans 15 amino acids. With 0 bases removed from V and 2 bases from J, the gap between germline ends came to 10 bases. CDR3 in amino acids: CATSRDQGVNYGYTF. The CDR3 DNA reads as TGTGCCACCAGCAGAGATCAGGGAGTCAACTATGGCTACACCTTC. The full variable domain, in which reference TRBV15 and TRBJ1-2 provide the parts outside the CDR3, is DAMVIQNPRYQVTQFGKPVTLSCSQTLNHNVMYWYQQKSSQAPKLLFHYYDKDFNNEADTPDNFQSRRPNTSFCFLDIRSPGLGDTAMYLCATSRDQGVNYGYTFGSGTRLTVV.

The chain is built from TRBV30 and TRBJ2-7, with 9 bases identical to TRBD1. J lost 2 bases, V lost 1 base, and 6 bases had no gene match. This CDR3 has 15 amino acids. Per the germline V gene, CDR1 is GTSNPN and CDR2 is SVGIG (reference sequence). The CDR3 DNA is TGTGCCTGGAGTGGGACCGGGACAGGGACCTACGAGCAGTACTTC. It specifies CAWSGTGTGTYEQYF. Full variable domain (outside the CDR3, taken from reference TRBV30 and TRBJ2-7): SQTIHQWPATLVQPVGSPLSLECTVEGTSNPNLYWYRQAAGRGLQLLFYSVGIGQISSEVPQNLSASRPQDRQFILSSKKLLLSDSGFYLCAWSGTGTGTYEQYFGPGTRLTVT.

This chain uses TRBV4-1 with TRBJ2-7; 12 bases match TRBD1. Losses at the gene ends were 0 bases for V and 2 bases for J; bases not matched to a gene: 11. The CDR3 has 19 residues. Looked up from germline, CDR1 is MGHRA and CDR2 is YSYEKL. CDR3 loop: CASSQDSGQGASRAYEQYF. The CDR3 DNA is TGCGCCAGCAGCCAAGATTCGGGACAGGGGGCGTCTAGGGCCTACGAGCAGTACTTC.

This chain links TRBV5-1 with TRBJ2-5; 7 nucleotides agree with TRBD2. The CDR3 is 20 residues long. Germline CDR1 SGHRS, CDR2 YFSETQ. V was pared by 0 bases and J by 4 bases, with 21 bases of the junction left unmatched. The CDR3, as DNA: TGCGCCAGCAGCTTGGGTCGCGCGGGGGACCCCCTGCAGGGTGGAGAGACCCAGTACTTC. Translation: CASSLGRAGDPLQGGETQYF.

The V and J genes are TRBV19 and TRBJ1-4; a weak D match, TRBD1 (6 bases). With 4 bases removed from V and 0 bases from J, the gap between germline ends came to 18 bases. The CDR3 extends over 18 amino acids. CDR1 is LNHDA, CDR2 SQIVND, per germline (reference sequence). The CDR3 nucleotides read TGTGCCAGTAGTAGGGTGGCAGGGGCGACTGCAACTAATGAAAAACTGTTTTTT. Protein: CASSRVAGATATNEKLFF.

The gene calls are TRBV9 and TRBJ2-1; D call uncertain. CDR3 length: 12 residues. V lost 3 bases to trimming and J lost 12 bases, with 13 bases between them. Germline lookup yields CDR1 SGDLS and CDR2 YYNGEE. This CDR3 is CASSGDLFPQFF. CDR3 nucleotide sequence: TGTGCCAGCAGCGGTGACTTGTTCCCGCAGTTCTTC.

The J gene is TRBJ2-2, the V gene TRBV2; TRBD2 aligns across 8 bases. The CDR3 length is 14 residues. CDR1 and CDR2 from the germline V gene are SNHLY and FYNNEI. The trim removed 10 bases at V and 5 bases at J, leaving 9 bases unmatched. This CDR3 reads CATLPREGTGELFF. The CDR3 nucleotides read TGTGCCACCCTCCCCCGGGAGGGGACCGGGGAGCTGTTTTTT.

The rearrangement uses TRBV18 and TRBJ2-5; 9 nucleotides line up with TRBD1. Germline loops: CDR1 KGHSH, CDR2 LQKENI. The V gene end was trimmed by 4 bases and the J gene end by 3 bases; junction bases not matched to a gene: 9. The CDR3 totals 16 residues. In DNA form, the CDR3 reads TGTGCCAGCTCACGACTACAGGGGGCGATAAAAGAGACCCAGTACTTC. Encoded protein: CASSRLQGAIKETQYF.

The CDR3 DNA reads TGTGCCAGCAATGGTAGGAGGACAGGGTACACCGGGGAGCTGTTTTTT. Protein sequence: CASNGRRTGYTGELFF. The rearrangement links TRBV9 to TRBJ2-2, with 8 bases matching TRBD1. The length of the CDR3 is 16 residues. The germline V gene encodes CDR1 SGDLS and CDR2 YYNGEE. After removal of 6 bases from V and 3 bases from J, the junction contained 10 bases not matched to a gene.

The chain has TRBV11-2 and TRBJ2-7, with 12 positions matching TRBD2. Germline CDR1 and CDR2: SGHAT and FQNNGV. The length of the CDR3 is 17 residues. After removal of 3 bases from V and 1 base from J, the junction contained 7 bases not matched to a gene. The CDR3 DNA is TGTGCCAGCAGCTTTCTAGCGGGAGGGCCTAGTTCCTACGAGCAGTACTTC. It codes for CASSFLAGGPSSYEQYF. The whole variable domain, filled in from reference TRBV11-2 and TRBJ2-7, reads EAGVAQSPRYKIIEKRQSVAFWCNPISGHATLYWYQQILGQGPKLLIQFQNNGVVDDSQLPKDRFSAERLKGVDSTLKIQPAKLEDSAVYLCASSFLAGGPSSYEQYFGPGTRLTVT.

The chain has TRBV18 and TRBJ2-7; TRBD1 matches at 7 bases. The V segment lost 3 bases and the J segment 5 bases; nucleotides outside the gene matches: 7. The CDR3 contains 14 residues. Germline V lookup: CDR1 KGHSH, CDR2 LQKENI. DNA for the CDR3: TGTGCCAGCTCACCGCCGGGACAGATGGACGAGCAGTACTTC. As protein: CASSPPGQMDEQYF.

V and J are TRBV27 and TRBJ1-6, with no clear D. V lost 4 bases, J lost 11 bases, and 18 bases lay in between. The CDR3 extends over 15 amino acids. Germline V CDR1 and CDR2: MNHEY, SMNVEV (reference sequence). In DNA form, the CDR3 reads TGTGCCAGCAGTTCCTCCCCGGAAGGGCCCGCACCCCTCCACTTT. It is translated as CASSSSPEGPAPLHF.

This sequence joins TRBV19 and TRBJ2-6, with D uncertain. The germline gives CDR1 LNHDA, CDR2 SQIVND (reference sequence). V shed 4 bases and J shed 0 bases, with 10 bases lying between them. The CDR3 extends over 16 amino acids. The CDR3 sequence is CASSTQYSSGANVLTF. The CDR3 DNA reads as TGTGCCAGTAGTACCCAATACAGCTCTGGGGCCAACGTCCTGACTTTC.

The chain uses TRBV7-8 and TRBJ1-4, with a weak D call TRBD1 (5 bases). Trimming removed 1 base from V and 3 bases from J, with 9 bases in between. The CDR3 loop spans 15 amino acids. Germline CDR1 and CDR2: SGHVS and FQNEAQ. The CDR3 here is CASSLGRGANEKLFF. CDR3 sequence (DNA): TGTGCCAGCAGCTTAGGGAGGGGTGCTAATGAAAAACTGTTTTTT.

The chain employs TRBV7-6 and TRBJ2-1; D might be TRBD2 (5 bases). The CDR3 spans 14 residues. The germline V gene encodes CDR1 SGHVS and CDR2 FNYEAQ. V was cut by 4 bases and J by 9 bases, with 16 bases left in between. The DNA for the CDR3 is TGTGCCAGCAGCTCGATAAATTTGGGGAGTGAGCAGTTCTTC. It is translated as CASSSINLGSEQFF.

The chain employs TRBV6-5 and TRBJ2-3; D gene unclear. V lost 4 bases and J lost 2, with 16 bases in between. The CDR3 covers 16 residues. Looked up from germline, CDR1 is MNHEY and CDR2 is SVGAGI. The CDR3 reads CASSFRPTAFTDTQYF. CDR3 nucleotide sequence: TGTGCCAGCAGTTTCAGGCCAACGGCCTTCACAGATACGCAGTATTTT.

This clone was seen only a few times. V usage is TRBV5-6 and J usage is TRBJ2-1; either TRBD1 or TRBD2 may supply D (6 bases each). Germline lookup yields CDR1 SGHDT and CDR2 YYEEEE. There are 16 residues in the CDR3. Trimming took off 3 bases at V and 3 bases at J, with 16 bases between the two ends. The CDR3: CASSWGPGGHYNEQFF. The CDR3 nucleotides are TGTGCCAGCAGCTGGGGGCCTGGGGGGCACTACAATGAGCAGTTCTTC.

V gene TRBV10-3 combines with J gene TRBJ2-1, with TRBD1 as a possible D gene (5 bases). In germline, CDR1 is ENHRY, CDR2 SYGVKD. The CDR3 is 13 amino acids. V was shortened by 6 bases and J by 6 bases, with 12 bases between the two germline ends. CDR3 protein: CAIRQDRTNEQFF. CDR3 bases: TGTGCCATCAGACAGGACCGGACCAATGAGCAGTTCTTC.

This clone was seen just once. The CDR3 loop is CASSEAGGLDTQYF. The CDR3 nucleotides read TGTGCCAGCAGTGAAGCGGGGGGGCTTGATACGCAGTATTTT. The genes are TRBV6-4 and TRBJ2-3; 10 bases match TRBD2. CDR3 size: 14 residues. The V segment lost 3 bases and the J segment 6 bases; nucleotides outside the gene matches: 3. Per the germline V gene, CDR1 is MRHNA and CDR2 is SNTAGT.

V and J are TRBV6-4 and TRBJ2-3, with D perhaps being TRBD1 or TRBD2 (7 bases each). The CDR3 has 17 amino acids. Trimming cost V 3 bases and J 4 bases, with 20 bases left between them. Germline V gene data show CDR1 as MRHNA and CDR2 as SNTAGT. This chain's CDR3 is CASSEYAGGGSSDTQYF. CDR3 bases: TGTGCCAGCAGTGAGTACGCAGGGGGGGGATCTTCAGATACGCAGTATTTT.

The chain is built from TRBV19 and TRBJ1-3; D gene uncertain. This CDR3 has 15 amino acids. V was clipped by 6 bases and J by 0 bases, with 12 bases between them. Germline V gives CDR1 LNHDA, CDR2 SQIVND (reference sequence). The DNA of the CDR3 is TGTGCCAGTAGCCCGGTTGTAAGCTCTGGAAACACCATATATTTT. Amino acid sequence: CASSPVVSSGNTIYF. The full variable domain, completed using reference TRBV19 and TRBJ1-3, is DGGITQSPKYLFRKEGQNVTLSCEQNLNHDAMYWYRQDPGQGLRLIYYSQIVNDFQKGDIAEGYSVSREKKESFPLTVTSAQKNPTAFYLCASSPVVSSGNTIYFGEGSWLTVV.